These 6 T cell receptor beta chains share one sample of origin, sequenced in a study of blood T cell repertoires in COVID-19. The assay was immunoSEQ multiplex PCR, and TCRdb's table has in-frame clones only and misses some. The data contain more than 35,000 clones, approximately 90% of them singletons. The sample taken for sequencing was peripheral blood. The receptors derive from a human donor in a cohort sampled during active COVID-19.

The rearrangement uses TRBV3-1 (or the pseudogene TRBV3-2) and TRBJ1-1, with 7 bases aligning to TRBD1. The ends lost 3 bases at V and 7 bases at J; junction bases unmatched: 14. The CDR3 sequence is 16 residues long. Germline lookup yields CDR1 LGHDT and CDR2 YNNKEL (reference sequence). The CDR3 coding sequence is TGTGCCAGCAGCCAGGACGATACAGGGGCCGGACTTGAAGCTTTCTTT. Encoded protein: CASSQDDTGAGLEAFF.

The J gene is TRBJ1-1, the V gene TRBV6-1; 8 bases fit TRBD1. Germline CDR1 reads MNHNS; CDR2 reads SASEGT. With V trimmed by 3 bases and J by 0 bases, 3 bases remained unmatched. CDR3 size: 15 residues. The CDR3 DNA follows: TGTGCCAGCAGTGACATGACAGGGGTGAACACTGAAGCTTTCTTT. Translating gives CASSDMTGVNTEAFF.

This clone was seen a few times. The V and J genes are TRBV30 and TRBJ1-6, with D perhaps matching TRBD1 (6 bases). The CDR3 extends over 14 amino acids. With 1 base removed from V and 6 bases from J, the gap between germline ends came to 10 bases. Germline V gene sequence: CDR1 GTSNPN, CDR2 SVGIG (reference sequence). In DNA form, the CDR3 reads TGTGCCTGGAGTGGCAGGGGATTTAATTCACCCCTCCACTTT. The encoded protein is CAWSGRGFNSPLHF. The full variable domain, in which reference TRBV30 and TRBJ1-6 provide the parts outside the CDR3, is SQTIHQWPATLVQPVGSPLSLECTVEGTSNPNLYWYRQAAGRGLQLLFYSVGIGQISSEVPQNLSASRPQDRQFILSSKKLLLSDSGFYLCAWSGRGFNSPLHFGNGTRLTVT.

J is TRBJ2-6 and V is TRBV19, with D perhaps matching TRBD1 (5 bases). V shed 1 base and J shed 0 bases, with 7 bases lying between them. Germline CDR1 LNHDA, CDR2 SQIVND (reference sequence). The CDR3 has 16 residues. The CDR3: CASSIGQFSGANVLTF. In DNA, the CDR3 is TGTGCCAGTAGTATAGGACAGTTCTCTGGGGCCAACGTCCTGACTTTC.

This rearrangement joins TRBV28 to TRBJ1-1; 7 nucleotides align to TRBD1. J lost 8 bases, V lost 6 bases, and 18 bases had no gene match. The CDR3 has 16 residues. Germline lookup yields CDR1 MDHEN and CDR2 SYDVKM. The CDR3 protein is CASSPWGRGAITEAFF. CDR3 DNA sequence: TGTGCCAGCAGCCCATGGGGCAGGGGGGCTATCACCGAAGCTTTCTTT.

The chain combines TRBV7-9 with TRBJ2-3, with D unresolved. This CDR3 has 12 residues. Germline CDR1 is SEHNR and CDR2 is FQNEAQ (reference sequence). V was clipped by 4 bases and J by 3 bases, with 5 bases between them. The CDR3 spells CASSSHTDTQYF. For the CDR3, the DNA is TGTGCCAGCAGCTCCCATACAGATACGCAGTATTTT.